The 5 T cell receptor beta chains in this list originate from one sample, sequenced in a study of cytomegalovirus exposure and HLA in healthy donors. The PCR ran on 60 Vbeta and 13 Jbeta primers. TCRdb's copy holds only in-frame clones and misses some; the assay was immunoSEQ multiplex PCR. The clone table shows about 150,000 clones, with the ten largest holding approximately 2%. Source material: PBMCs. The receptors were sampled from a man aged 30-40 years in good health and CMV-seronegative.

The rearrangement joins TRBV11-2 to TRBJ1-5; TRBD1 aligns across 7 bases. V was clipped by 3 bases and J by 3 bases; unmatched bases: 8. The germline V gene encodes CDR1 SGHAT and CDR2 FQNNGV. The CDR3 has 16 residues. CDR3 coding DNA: TGTGCCAGCAGCTTGCAGGGGGATGGAAACAATCAGCCCCAGCATTTT. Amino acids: CASSLQGDGNNQPQHF.

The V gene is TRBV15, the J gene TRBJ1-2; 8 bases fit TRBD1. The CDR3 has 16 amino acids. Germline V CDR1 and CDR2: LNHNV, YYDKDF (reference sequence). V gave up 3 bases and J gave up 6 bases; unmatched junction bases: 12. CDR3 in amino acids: CATSSTRGLSLHGYTF. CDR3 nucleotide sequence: TGTGCCACCAGCAGTACCAGGGGGCTTTCTCTCCATGGCTACACCTTC.

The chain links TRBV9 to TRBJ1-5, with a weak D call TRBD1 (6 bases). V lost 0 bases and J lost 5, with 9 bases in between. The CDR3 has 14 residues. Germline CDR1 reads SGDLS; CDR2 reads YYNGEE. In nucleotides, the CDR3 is TGTGCCAGCAGCGTAGGACAGGCTGATCAGCCCCAGCATTTT. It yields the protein CASSVGQADQPQHF.

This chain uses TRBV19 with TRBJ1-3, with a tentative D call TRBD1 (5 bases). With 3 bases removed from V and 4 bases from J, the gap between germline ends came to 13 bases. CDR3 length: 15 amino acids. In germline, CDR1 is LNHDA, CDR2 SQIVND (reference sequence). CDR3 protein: CASSIPGTAGNTIYF. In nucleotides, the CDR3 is TGTGCCAGTAGTATTCCCGGGACTGCCGGAAACACCATATATTTT.

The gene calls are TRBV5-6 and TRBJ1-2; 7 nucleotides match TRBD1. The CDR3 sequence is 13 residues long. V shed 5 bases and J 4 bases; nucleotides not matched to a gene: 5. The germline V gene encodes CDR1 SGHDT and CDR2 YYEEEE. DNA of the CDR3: TGTGCCAGCAGTCGAGGGGACAGCTATGGCTACACCTTC. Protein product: CASSRGDSYGYTF.